These 30 T cell receptor beta chains came from one sample sequenced in a study of blood T cell repertoires in COVID-19. The table came from immunoSEQ multiplex PCR; TCRdb's copy has only in-frame clones and leaves some out. Seen here are about 170,000 clones, under 90% observed once, and the top ten hold 13% to 15%. Sequencing input: peripheral blood. The receptors stem from a woman in her 70s with COVID-19, enrolled during active disease.

The chain uses TRBV7-8 and TRBJ2-3, with 7 bases that match TRBD2. Trimming removed 7 bases from V and 2 bases from J; junction bases left unmatched: 12. This CDR3 comprises 16 residues. Germline lookup yields CDR1 SGHVS and CDR2 FQNEAQ. The CDR3 loop reads CASTVGGGMVTDTQYF. The CDR3 DNA is TGTGCCAGCACCGTGGGGGGGGGAATGGTCACAGATACGCAGTATTTT.

The rearrangement joins TRBV4-1 to TRBJ1-1; D gene unclear. CDR1 and CDR2 (germline): MGHRA, YSYEKL. The V end lost 0 bases, the J end lost 9 bases, and 20 bases lay between the germline ends. CDR3 size: 16 residues. The CDR3 bases are TGCGCCAGCAGCCAAGATATCTGGGAGAGATATGCTAAAGCTTTCTTT. This translates into CASSQDIWERYAKAFF.

The J gene is TRBJ2-1, the V gene TRBV15; TRBD1 is a possible D gene (6 bases). V was shortened by 0 bases and J by 0 bases, with 12 bases between the two germline ends. Germline CDR1 LNHNV, CDR2 YYDKDF (reference sequence). The length of the CDR3 is 17 residues. The CDR3 loop reads CATSRDQGQSSYNEQFF. The CDR3 nucleotides are TGTGCCACCAGCAGAGATCAGGGACAAAGCTCCTACAATGAGCAGTTCTTC. The variable domain in full, completed from reference TRBV15 and TRBJ2-1, reads DAMVIQNPRYQVTQFGKPVTLSCSQTLNHNVMYWYQQKSSQAPKLLFHYYDKDFNNEADTPDNFQSRRPNTSFCFLDIRSPGLGDTAMYLCATSRDQGQSSYNEQFFGPGTRLTVL.

V gene TRBV3-1 (or the pseudogene TRBV3-2) combines with J gene TRBJ2-3, with TRBD1 as a possible D gene (6 bases). The germline gives CDR1 LGHDT, CDR2 YNNKEL (reference sequence). Trimming took 3 bases from V and 6 from J, leaving 16 bases between them. The CDR3 contains 15 residues. The CDR3 coding sequence is TGTGCCAGCAGCCACCAACTGGGGGCCCCCGATACGCAGTATTTT. It yields the protein CASSHQLGAPDTQYF.

This clone has a handful of counts. V usage is TRBV6-1 and J usage is TRBJ2-3; D gene uncertain. Germline CDR1 and CDR2: MNHNS and SASEGT. Trimming removed 2 bases from V and 6 bases from J, with 12 bases in between. The CDR3 totals 14 residues. The CDR3 DNA is TGTGCCAGCAGTGAACCACCCCGGTGGGATACGCAGTATTTT. It translates to CASSEPPRWDTQYF.

In this sample, this clone turned up a few times. The DNA of the CDR3 is TGTGCCAGCAGCTTAGCGTCAGCCAGCGGGCAGTACTTC. Protein product: CASSLASASGQYF. V and J are TRBV7-2 and TRBJ2-7; weak D call: TRBD2 (5 bases). The CDR3 is made up of 13 amino acids. The germline gives CDR1 SGHTA, CDR2 FQGNSA. The V gene lost 0 bases and the J gene lost 9 bases, with 12 bases spanning the gap.

The chain links TRBV14 to TRBJ2-7, with 9 bases identical to TRBD2. Trimming cost V 4 bases and J 2 bases; bases outside gene matches: 6. The CDR3 runs 15 residues. CDR1 is SGHDN, CDR2 FVKESK, per germline. CDR3 region: CASSPLGGRAYEQYF. The CDR3 DNA follows: TGTGCCAGCAGCCCCCTTGGCGGGAGGGCCTACGAGCAGTACTTC.

The J gene is TRBJ1-6, the V gene TRBV5-6, with D perhaps TRBD1 (5 bases). V lost 0 bases and J 10 bases, leaving 17 bases between the germline ends. Germline CDR1 reads SGHDT; CDR2 reads YYEEEE. The CDR3 loop spans 16 amino acids. CDR3 bases: TGTGCCAGCAGCTTGGGAACAGGTGTCTGGGGATCACCCCTCCACTTT. Translation: CASSLGTGVWGSPLHF.

The rearrangement links TRBV20-1 to TRBJ2-3; D gene ambiguous. The germline V gene has CDR1 DFQATT and CDR2 SNEGSKA (reference sequence). CDR3 length equals 11 residues. The V gene lost 3 bases and the J gene lost 4 bases, with 5 bases spanning the gap. In DNA form, the CDR3 reads TGCAGTGCTAGTGGGCCAGATACGCAGTATTTT. Translating it yields CSASGPDTQYF.

This chain joins TRBV15 and TRBJ1-6; 7 nucleotides agree with TRBD1. Germline V gene sequence: CDR1 LNHNV, CDR2 YYDKDF (reference sequence). The V segment lost 5 bases and the J segment 5 bases; nucleotides outside the gene matches: 12. The CDR3 has 17 residues. CDR3 sequence (DNA): TGTGCCACCAGCGATGACCCAGGGGGGACGGATAATTCACCCCTCCACTTT. This translates into CATSDDPGGTDNSPLHF.

V is TRBV28 and J is TRBJ1-5; D gene uncertain. CDR3 length: 11 residues. From germline, CDR1 is MDHEN and CDR2 SYDVKM. V lost 3 bases and J 7 bases, leaving 4 bases between the germline ends. CDR3 amino acids: CASSLGQPQHF. CDR3 nucleotide sequence: TGTGCCAGCAGTTTGGGCCAGCCCCAGCATTTT.

The chain combines TRBV28 with TRBJ2-3; 9 bases are a match to TRBD2. The CDR3 extends over 16 amino acids. Germline V gene sequence: CDR1 MDHEN, CDR2 SYDVKM. With 6 bases clipped from V and 1 base from J, the junction kept 8 bases outside the gene matches. The CDR3, as DNA: TGTGCCAGCAGCTCTAATAGCGGGAGTGGCACAGATACGCAGTATTTT. Residues: CASSSNSGSGTDTQYF.

This rearrangement joins TRBV5-6 to TRBJ2-3; 10 nucleotides line up with TRBD2. The V gene end was trimmed by 0 bases and the J gene end by 3 bases; junction bases not matched to a gene: 4. This CDR3 region has 16 residues. The germline V gene encodes CDR1 SGHDT and CDR2 YYEEEE. CDR3 region: CASSLEVLAGTDTQYF. DNA of the CDR3: TGTGCCAGCAGCTTGGAGGTACTAGCGGGGACAGATACGCAGTATTTT.

This clone turned up a few times. The rearrangement uses TRBV28 and TRBJ2-3, with 15 bases lining up with TRBD2. CDR3 length: 18 residues. CDR1 is MDHEN, CDR2 SYDVKM, per germline. Trimming removed 5 bases from V and 7 bases from J; junction bases left unmatched: 13. The CDR3 loop reads CASSTLGTSGRMGNTQYF. CDR3 in DNA: TGTGCCAGCAGTACACTCGGGACTAGCGGGAGGATGGGGAATACGCAGTATTTT. The full variable domain, with the rest looked up from reference TRBV28 and TRBJ2-3, is DVKVTQSSRYLVKRTGEKVFLECVQDMDHENMFWYRQDPGLGLRLIYFSYDVKMKEKGDIPEGYSVSREKKERFSLILESASTNQTSMYLCASSTLGTSGRMGNTQYFGPGTRLTVL.

The V and J genes are TRBV7-9 and TRBJ2-5; D might be TRBD2 (6 bases). CDR3 length equals 12 residues. Per germline, CDR1 SEHNR and CDR2 FQNEAQ (reference sequence). Trimming shortened V by 5 bases and J by 2 bases, and 6 bases separated the two germline ends. In nucleotides, the CDR3 is TGTGCCAGCAGCCGGGGGCAAGAGACCCAGTACTTC. The encoded protein is CASSRGQETQYF.

The chain carries TRBV25-1 and TRBJ1-3, with no clear D. This CDR3 has 16 residues. Trimming shortened V by 5 bases and J by 0 bases, and 14 bases separated the two germline ends. Germline V gene sequence: CDR1 MGHDK, CDR2 SYGVNS. CDR3 amino acids: CASSPNTVASGNTIYF. Written as DNA, the CDR3 is TGTGCCAGCAGTCCAAATACCGTGGCCTCTGGAAACACCATATATTTT.

The gene calls are TRBV3-1 (or the pseudogene TRBV3-2) and TRBJ1-1; D unresolved. Germline assignment: CDR1 LGHDT and CDR2 YNNKEL (reference sequence). V lost 1 base to trimming and J lost 1 base, with 7 bases between them. This CDR3 is built from 14 residues. The CDR3 region has the DNA TGTGCCAGCAGCCAAGGAGAAAGGAACACTGAAGCTTTCTTT. Its protein is CASSQGERNTEAFF.

The rearrangement joins TRBV4-2 to TRBJ2-1; maybe TRBD1 (7 bases). V was pared by 3 bases and J by 7 bases, with 16 bases between. Germline lookup yields CDR1 LGHNA and CDR2 YNFKEQ. The CDR3 covers 15 residues. As DNA, the CDR3 is TGTGCCAGCAGCCATTCGCTAGCAGGGGGGAATGAGCAGTTCTTC. It translates to CASSHSLAGGNEQFF.

This clone was seen a single time. The CDR3 sequence is CASSSIRGGGTSTDTQYF. In DNA, the CDR3 is TGCGCCAGCAGCTCCATCAGGGGCGGGGGGACTAGCACAGATACGCAGTATTTT. This chain connects TRBV4-1 to TRBJ2-3; TRBD2 matches at 8 bases. The CDR3 loop spans 18 amino acids. V lost 5 bases, J lost 0 bases, and 13 bases stayed unmatched. Per germline, CDR1 MGHRA and CDR2 YSYEKL.

The chain combines TRBV7-2 with TRBJ2-6; TRBD2 might be the D (6 bases). Germline V gene data show CDR1 as SGHTA and CDR2 as FQGNSA. The germline V and J ends were trimmed by 6 bases and 0 bases, with 15 bases remaining between them. The CDR3 loop spans 17 amino acids. The CDR3 DNA follows: TGTGCCAGCAGAGGAGGAGGGGACTTCTCTGGGGCCAACGTCCTGACTTTC. Residues: CASRGGGDFSGANVLTF.

The chain couples TRBV27 to TRBJ1-2, with 9 bases fitting TRBD1. This CDR3 is built from 15 residues. V shed 2 bases, J shed 8 bases, and the junction held 9 bases outside the gene matches. The germline gives CDR1 MNHEY, CDR2 SMNVEV (reference sequence). CDR3 in amino acids: CASSLRPDRGEGYTF. CDR3 nucleotides: TGTGCCAGCAGTTTAAGACCGGACAGGGGCGAGGGCTACACCTTC.

This clone was counted a single time. This chain links TRBV5-5 with TRBJ2-7; 12 bases align to TRBD2. V trimming: 3 bases; J trimming: 2 bases; junction bases outside the gene matches: 9. Germline V gives CDR1 SGHKS, CDR2 YYEKEE (reference sequence). The CDR3 is 17 residues long. The CDR3 is CASSWGTSGLVAYEQYV. CDR3 sequence (DNA): TGTGCCAGCAGCTGGGGGACTAGCGGGCTGGTTGCCTACGAGCAGTACGTC.

The CDR3, as DNA: TGTGCCTGGAGTGTATTGGCGGGGTTGGGCGAGCAGTACTTC. Amino acids: CAWSVLAGLGEQYF. The V call is TRBV30, the J call TRBJ2-7; D possibly corresponds to TRBD2 (6 bases). The CDR3 totals 14 residues. Trimming removed 0 bases at V and 6 bases at J, with 15 bases between. Germline loops: CDR1 GTSNPN, CDR2 SVGIG (reference sequence).

This clone was seen a single time. V and J are TRBV6-5 and TRBJ2-1; D ambiguous. Trimming took 8 bases from V and 0 from J, leaving 8 bases between them. CDR3 length: 13 amino acids. CDR1 and CDR2 from the germline V gene are MNHEY and SVGAGI. The CDR3 region has the DNA TGTGCCAGCCGGTACAGCTCCTACAATGAGCAGTTCTTC. It specifies CASRYSSYNEQFF.

The rearrangement joins TRBV2 to TRBJ2-1, with TRBD2 identical over 8 bases. CDR3 length equals 13 residues. V was pared by 6 bases and J by 7 bases, with 5 bases of the junction left unmatched. Per the germline V gene, CDR1 is SNHLY and CDR2 is FYNNEI. CDR3 amino acids: CASRPGGPNEQFF. The DNA for the CDR3 is TGTGCCAGCAGACCGGGAGGGCCAAATGAGCAGTTCTTC.

This clone has a single count. The chain combines TRBV27 with TRBJ1-1; no definite D call. The V end lost 3 bases, the J end lost 1 base, and 3 bases lay between the germline ends. In germline, CDR1 is MNHEY, CDR2 SMNVEV (reference sequence). The CDR3 runs 12 residues. As DNA, the CDR3 is TGTGCCAGCAGTTTTAGGAACACTGAAGCTTTCTTT. It is translated as CASSFRNTEAFF.

This clone was recorded a few times. The chain is built from TRBV18 and TRBJ2-3, with D maybe TRBD2 (5 bases). Germline lookup yields CDR1 KGHSH and CDR2 LQKENI. CDR3 size: 15 residues. The V gene lost 3 bases and the J gene lost 0 bases, with 10 bases spanning the gap. The CDR3 nucleotides read TGTGCCAGCTCACCGGAGGCAGCCAGCACAGATACGCAGTATTTT. Translation gives CASSPEAASTDTQYF.

The V gene is TRBV7-3, the J gene TRBJ2-6; the D is unclear. This CDR3 is built from 15 residues. In germline, CDR1 is SGHTA, CDR2 FQGTGA. V lost 4 bases and J lost 0, with 7 bases in between. CDR3 residues: CASSSVLSGANVLTF. The CDR3, as DNA: TGTGCCAGCAGCTCCGTTCTCTCTGGGGCCAACGTCCTGACTTTC.

In its sample, this clone was seen once. This chain joins TRBV4-1 and TRBJ1-2; 8 bases fit TRBD1. This CDR3 is built from 15 residues. V trimming: 4 bases; J trimming: 8 bases; junction bases outside the gene matches: 12. Germline values: CDR1 MGHRA, CDR2 YSYEKL. DNA of the CDR3: TGCGCCAGCAGCCGCTTGCAGGGGGCGCCAGGAGGCTACACCTTC. Translated: CASSRLQGAPGGYTF.

This sequence joins TRBV19 and TRBJ2-1; 12 nucleotides agree with TRBD1. The germline V gene encodes CDR1 LNHDA and CDR2 SQIVND (reference sequence). Trimming removed 3 bases from V and 8 bases from J; junction bases left unmatched: 5. The CDR3 has 15 residues. The CDR3 coding sequence is TGTGCCAGTAGTATCCCGGGACAGGGGGCCGATGAGCAGTTCTTC. It yields the protein CASSIPGQGADEQFF.